Shown below are 21 T cell receptor beta chains from a single sample sequenced in a study of Ad26.COV2.S vaccination and SARS-CoV-2 variants. TCRdb keeps only in-frame clones here, not all; method: immunoSEQ multiplex PCR. The sample holds roughly 350,000 clones, about 88% seen once. Noted treatment: roughly 19 received Ad26.COV2.S at low or high dose, single or two shots; roughly five received placebo; per-sample allocation not given. The investigators took samples on day 63 after the first vaccine or placebo injection. This specimen consisted of peripheral blood, obtained in a trial of Ad26.COV2.S vaccine versus placebo. The source is a person aged 18-65 years who received the Ad26.COV2.S COVID-19 vaccine or a placebo.

This rearrangement joins TRBV12-3 or TRBV12-4 to TRBJ1-2, with 10 bases fitting TRBD1. V trimming: 11 bases; J trimming: 4 bases; junction bases outside the gene matches: 7. The CDR3 extends over 13 amino acids. The CDR3 DNA follows: TGTGCCGGGGGGACAGGGGCCGGCTATGGCTACACCTTC. This codes for CAGGTGAGYGYTF.

The chain recombines TRBV13 with TRBJ1-3, with TRBD1 as a possible D gene (6 bases). Germline V CDR1 and CDR2: PRHDT, FYEKMQ (reference sequence). The CDR3 has 16 amino acids. Deletions cut 3 bases from V and 0 bases from J, with 12 bases between. The CDR3 DNA is TGTGCCAGCAGCTTCGGCGACAGGTTCTCTGGAAACACCATATATTTT. Translation gives CASSFGDRFSGNTIYF.

This rearrangement joins TRBV11-2 to TRBJ2-2; 13 bases align to TRBD2. Germline assignment: CDR1 SGHAT and CDR2 FQNNGV. The ends lost 5 bases at V and 7 bases at J; junction bases unmatched: 13. This CDR3 is 18 amino acids long. This chain's CDR3 is CASSARTSGGLKVGELFF. The CDR3 nucleotides read TGTGCCAGCAGCGCCCGGACTAGCGGGGGCCTTAAGGTCGGGGAGCTGTTTTTT.

The chain is built from TRBV7-2 and TRBJ2-5; TRBD1 matches at 9 bases. Losses at the gene ends were 2 bases for V and 2 bases for J; bases not matched to a gene: 3. The V gene's germline CDR1 is SGHTA and CDR2 FQGNSA. This CDR3 is 15 amino acids long. The CDR3 DNA sequence: TGTGCCAGCAGCTTAAACAGGGGGCAACAAGAGACCCAGTACTTC. Its protein is CASSLNRGQQETQYF. The variable domain in full, completed from reference TRBV7-2 and TRBJ2-5, reads GAGVSQSPSNKVTEKGKDVELRCDPISGHTALYWYRQSLGQGLEFLIYFQGNSAPDKSGLPSDRFSAERTGGSVSTLTIQRTQQEDSAVYLCASSLNRGQQETQYFGPGTRLLVL.

This chain uses TRBV9 with TRBJ1-5; 8 bases map to TRBD1. In germline, CDR1 is SGDLS, CDR2 YYNGEE. V shed 0 bases, J shed 4 bases, and the junction held 3 bases outside the gene matches. CDR3 size: 15 residues. CDR3 nucleotide sequence: TGTGCCAGCAGCGTAGAAGGACAGGGAAATCAGCCCCAGCATTTT. This translates into CASSVEGQGNQPQHF.

This clone was seen just once. The chain recombines TRBV18 with TRBJ2-7; D may correspond to TRBD1 or TRBD2 (5 bases each). The CDR3 is made up of 16 amino acids. CDR1 KGHSH and CDR2 LQKENI come from the germline V gene. V was pared by 6 bases and J by 7 bases, with 25 bases between. The DNA for the CDR3 is TGTGCCAGCTCGCCATTCCCGAGATCCGGGACGGATGAGCAGTACTTC. It specifies CASSPFPRSGTDEQYF.

V is TRBV6-5 and J is TRBJ2-7; no definite D call. This CDR3 spans 14 amino acids. CDR1 MNHEY and CDR2 SVGAGI come from the germline V gene. Trimming left V 5 bases short and J 2 bases short, with 13 bases between. CDR3 sequence: CASSQNSPTYEQYF. The CDR3, as DNA: TGTGCCAGCAGTCAAAACAGTCCAACCTACGAGCAGTACTTC.

The V call is TRBV10-2, the J call TRBJ1-5; 9 bases map to TRBD1. The CDR3 totals 15 residues. V lost 7 bases to trimming and J lost 0 bases; unmatched junction nucleotides: 4. The germline gives CDR1 WSHSY, CDR2 SAAADI. Here the CDR3 reads CASMGGQGSNQPQHF. The CDR3 DNA reads TGCGCCAGCATGGGGGGACAGGGTAGCAATCAGCCCCAGCATTTT.

This clone has just a few counts. This chain joins TRBV18 and TRBJ2-7; possible D gene TRBD2, 6 bases. Germline CDR1 KGHSH, CDR2 LQKENI. Trimming took off 1 base at V and 0 bases at J, with 13 bases between the two ends. The CDR3 is 16 residues long. CDR3 DNA: TGTGCCAGCTCACCACGGAGCGGGCTTAGCTCCTACGAGCAGTACTTC. This encodes CASSPRSGLSSYEQYF.

The CDR3 loop is CATSRGIGTGTYEQYF. The CDR3 DNA is TGTGCCACCAGCAGGGGTATCGGGACAGGGACCTACGAGCAGTACTTC. V gene TRBV15 combines with J gene TRBJ2-7; 9 nucleotides agree with TRBD1. This CDR3 has 16 residues. With V trimmed by 3 bases and J by 2 bases, 8 bases remained unmatched. Germline V gene sequence: CDR1 LNHNV, CDR2 YYDKDF (reference sequence).

This chain uses TRBV7-6 with TRBJ2-7, with 9 bases matching TRBD1. V shed 5 bases, J shed 3 bases, and the junction held 17 bases outside the gene matches. The CDR3 sequence is 18 residues long. Germline values: CDR1 SGHVS, CDR2 FNYEAQ. CDR3 nucleotides: TGTGCCAGCAGCCGCTCCCCCTCAAGGACAGGGGTAGGCTACGAGCAGTACTTC. As protein: CASSRSPSRTGVGYEQYF.

The chain couples TRBV13 to TRBJ2-3; D call uncertain. Germline V gene data show CDR1 as PRHDT and CDR2 as FYEKMQ (reference sequence). This CDR3 comprises 13 residues. The V and J ends lost 4 bases and 3 bases respectively, with 8 bases between them. CDR3 region: CASSSGRTDTQYF. DNA of the CDR3: TGTGCCAGCAGCTCCGGGCGGACAGATACGCAGTATTTT.

The chain uses TRBV18 and TRBJ2-5; D perhaps matches TRBD2 (7 bases). CDR3 length: 14 residues. V shed 4 bases and J shed 4 bases, with 13 bases lying between them. From germline, CDR1 is KGHSH and CDR2 LQKENI. The CDR3 spells CASSLTGRGETQYF. The CDR3, as DNA: TGTGCCAGCTCACTTACAGGGAGGGGAGAGACCCAGTACTTC.

The chain has TRBV2 and TRBJ2-4, with D tentatively TRBD1 (5 bases). V was pared by 8 bases and J by 1 base, with 12 bases between. This CDR3 spans 14 amino acids. The germline gives CDR1 SNHLY, CDR2 FYNNEI. The chain's CDR3 is CASLQPGAKNIQYF. The CDR3 region has the DNA TGTGCCAGCCTCCAACCAGGGGCCAAAAACATTCAGTACTTC.

This clone was counted a single time. The V gene is TRBV19, the J gene TRBJ1-4; D unresolved. The CDR3 runs 15 residues. Looked up from germline, CDR1 is LNHDA and CDR2 is SQIVND (reference sequence). V was cut by 1 base and J by 3 bases, with 9 bases left in between. The CDR3 spells CASSIVGRANEKLFF. DNA of the CDR3: TGTGCCAGTAGTATAGTGGGCAGAGCTAATGAAAAACTGTTTTTT. Complete variable domain (other parts from reference TRBV19 and TRBJ1-4): DGGITQSPKYLFRKEGQNVTLSCEQNLNHDAMYWYRQDPGQGLRLIYYSQIVNDFQKGDIAEGYSVSREKKESFPLTVTSAQKNPTAFYLCASSIVGRANEKLFFGSGTQLSVL.

This clone was counted a single time. The chain carries TRBV5-8 and TRBJ1-5; D not resolved. With 0 bases removed from V and 3 bases from J, the gap between germline ends came to 7 bases. CDR1 and CDR2 from the germline V gene are SGHTS and YDEGEE. The length of the CDR3 is 14 residues. This CDR3 reads CASSLAFPNQPQHF. The DNA for the CDR3 is TGTGCCAGCAGCTTGGCCTTTCCCAATCAGCCCCAGCATTTT.

A word on this clone: The sample holds other DNA sequences that translate to the same CDR3. The chain links TRBV12-3 or TRBV12-4 to TRBJ1-5, with D uncertain. This CDR3 contains 12 residues. Trimming cost V 6 bases and J 4 bases, with 7 bases left between them. CDR3 sequence reads: CASSTNNQPQHF. In nucleotides, the CDR3 is TGTGCCAGCAGCACCAATAATCAGCCCCAGCATTTT.

This clone was detected once. This chain connects TRBV7-9 to TRBJ1-4; tentative D call: TRBD1 (5 bases). From germline, CDR1 is SEHNR and CDR2 FQNEAQ (reference sequence). The CDR3 sequence is 14 residues long. Trimming took off 5 bases at V and 2 bases at J, with 9 bases between the two ends. CDR3 region: CASSAGWTNEKLFF. CDR3 sequence (DNA): TGTGCCAGCAGCGCAGGGTGGACTAATGAAAAACTGTTTTTT.

This clone was counted once. This chain uses TRBV28 with TRBJ1-3, with 7 bases that match TRBD1. Germline-derived CDR1 and CDR2 are MDHEN and SYDVKM. After removal of 4 bases from V and 0 bases from J, the junction contained 6 bases not matched to a gene. The CDR3 contains 16 residues. The CDR3 DNA reads as TGTGCCAGCAGTTCCGGACAGGTCGACTCTGGAAACACCATATATTTT. Amino acids: CASSSGQVDSGNTIYF.

The V gene is TRBV27, the J gene TRBJ1-3; D is undetermined. This CDR3 is built from 15 residues. In germline, CDR1 is MNHEY, CDR2 SMNVEV (reference sequence). With 6 bases removed from V and 0 bases from J, the gap between germline ends came to 12 bases. The DNA of the CDR3 is TGTGCCAGCAGGCGAGAACCCCGCTCTGGAAACACCATATATTTT. As protein: CASRREPRSGNTIYF.

The chain is built from TRBV5-1 and TRBJ2-1, with a tentative D call TRBD1 (6 bases). The germline V gene has CDR1 SGHRS and CDR2 YFSETQ. This CDR3 is built from 13 residues. V was shortened by 7 bases and J by 6 bases, with 14 bases between the two germline ends. The CDR3 loop is CASAEQGFNEQFF. For the CDR3, the DNA is TGCGCCAGCGCAGAGCAGGGGTTCAATGAGCAGTTCTTC.